Sequencing of this T cell receptor beta chain was carried out in a study of Graves' ophthalmopathy and Graves' hyperthyroidism. Uncontrolled infections, other autoimmune diseases, pregnancy or lactation barred patients from enrollment. Points from the study as a whole: At less than 71% sensitivity and 72.22% specificity, the model predicted progression of the ophthalmopathy.

The authors amplified TCR beta CDR3 regions, and they did so from RNA transcripts for repertoire sequencing. The first round was an RT-PCR with HTBI primers, and the second round was a multiplex PCR. TCRdb redid the calling of the multiplex PCR reads with MiXCR, one entry per CDR3 protein. Among 450,000 to 600,000 distinct CDR3 sequences listed, under 40% were seen once. This clonotype was recorded at least ten times. Its antigen is not known. CDR1 MNHEY and CDR2 SVGAGI come from the germline V gene. J gave up 7 bases and V 4 bases, and 8 bases lay outside the gene matches. The CDR3 has 14 residues. The clonotype was recovered from an adult man with Graves' hyperthyroidism. The sample was peripheral blood or thyroid tissue (not recorded which). The chain combines TRBV6-5 with TRBJ2-7; 9 bases align to TRBD1. As DNA, the CDR3 is TGTGCCAGCAGTTGGGGACAGGGAGGAGGAGAGCAGTACTTC. As protein: CASSWGQGGGEQYF.